The following is a T cell receptor beta chain sequence with its context. Additional DNA sequences in this sample encode the identical CDR3. Grouping used clinical history reported by participants in a survey and questionnaire. Before being deemed recovered, Cohort 3 donors had two negative PCRs, clearance, or symptom resolution. The data derive from a study of blood T cell repertoires in COVID-19. Study-wide context: Samples of COVID-19 (acute and convalescent) were obtained from the United States, Italy and Spain.

V lost 1 base and J 4 bases, leaving 12 bases between the germline ends. Germline V gene data show CDR1 as SGHTA and CDR2 as FQGNSA. The CDR3 has 15 residues. In the source study's methods: Quantification of nucleated cells was approximated via reference gene primer amplification. This table comes from immunoSEQ multiplex PCR, and its TCRdb copy is limited to in-frame clones, with some not included. V and J calls and clone size come straight from that table; D and trimming were deduced from the DNA. Of around 150,000 clones listed, over 75% are singletons. The chain couples TRBV7-2 to TRBJ2-3, with D tentatively TRBD1 (7 bases). The receptor was isolated from a man aged 45-60 years who had recovered from COVID-19. Sequences were obtained from PBMCs or T cells enriched from blood (not recorded which). This CDR3 reads CASSLGQGLADTQYF. CDR3 sequence (DNA): TGTGCCAGCAGCTTAGGACAGGGACTGGCAGATACGCAGTATTTT.